The 19 T cell receptor beta chains presented below share a single source sample, sequenced in a study of blood T cells in healthy people across ages. A second about 6 to 11 cycle PCR used barcoded and J-beta primers. TCRdb reprocessed the 5' RACE reads with MiXCR, giving one entry per CDR3 protein. This repertoire shows over 1,500,000 distinct CDR3 sequences, around half found once; its top ten account for about 2.1%. Material: blood. These receptors were obtained from a woman aged 40 to 49 in good health.

This chain joins TRBV11-2 and TRBJ2-1; 10 positions match TRBD1. V gave up 5 bases and J gave up 7 bases; unmatched junction bases: 5. CDR3 length: 14 residues. The V gene's germline CDR1 is SGHAT and CDR2 FQNNGV. The CDR3 DNA sequence: TGTGCCAGCAGCAAGGGACAGGGGCGGAATGAGCAGTTCTTC. Amino acid sequence: CASSKGQGRNEQFF.

Notes on this clonotype: One junction end does not reproduce the germline sequence, and a read error may be involved. The chain employs TRBV27 and TRBJ1-2, with TRBD1 identical over 7 bases. The CDR3 totals 14 residues. Germline V gene data show CDR1 as MNHEY and CDR2 as SMNVEV (reference sequence). In DNA, the CDR3 is TGTGCCAGCAGGGGGGACAGAAAAAACTATGGTTACACCTTC. Amino acid sequence: CASRGDRKNYGYTF.

The rearrangement links TRBV20-1 to TRBJ2-3; no clear D. This CDR3 is built from 14 residues. Germline V gene sequence: CDR1 DFQATT, CDR2 SNEGSKA (reference sequence). V lost 2 bases, J lost 1 base, and 10 bases lay in between. CDR3 residues: CSARSVIGTDTQYF. CDR3 sequence (DNA): TGCAGTGCTAGATCGGTAATAGGCACAGATACGCAGTATTTT.

The chain employs TRBV2 and TRBJ2-1; 9 nucleotides match TRBD2. There are 14 residues in the CDR3. J gave up 0 bases and V 11 bases, and 5 bases lay outside the gene matches. Germline V gene lookup returns CDR1 SNHLY and CDR2 FYNNEI. The DNA for the CDR3 is TGTGCCGATGCGGGGGGGGGCTCCTACAATGAGCAGTTCTTC. Its protein is CADAGGGSYNEQFF.

The chain joins TRBV20-1 to TRBJ2-1, with 10 nucleotides matching TRBD2. The CDR3 is made up of 15 amino acids. Germline V gene lookup returns CDR1 DFQATT and CDR2 SNEGSKA (reference sequence). CDR3 in DNA: TGCAGGCCTACTAGCGGGGTAAGATCCTACAATGAGCAGTTCTTC. This codes for CRPTSGVRSYNEQFF.

This clonotype turned up a few times. The CDR3 region has the DNA TGCGCCAGCAGCCAGCTAAAGAGCTCCTACAATGAGCAGTTCTTC. It translates to CASSQLKSSYNEQFF. V gene TRBV4-3 combines with J gene TRBJ2-1; no definite D call. CDR1 and CDR2 (germline): LGHNA, YSLEER. This CDR3 contains 15 residues. With 3 bases removed from V and 0 bases from J, the gap between germline ends came to 9 bases.

The chain couples TRBV4-1 to TRBJ2-1, with D perhaps matching TRBD1 (5 bases). V shed 0 bases and J shed 7 bases, with 16 bases lying between them. The V gene's germline CDR1 is MGHRA and CDR2 YSYEKL. The CDR3 is 16 amino acids. The CDR3 is CASSQEVVAGWNEQFF. In DNA form, the CDR3 reads TGCGCCAGCAGCCAAGAAGTGGTGGCAGGGTGGAATGAGCAGTTCTTC.

This chain joins TRBV10-3 and TRBJ1-3, with TRBD1 as a possible D gene (5 bases). Germline-derived CDR1 and CDR2 are ENHRY and SYGVKD. The V and J ends lost 11 bases and 4 bases respectively, with 9 bases between them. This CDR3 is 11 amino acids long. CDR3 in amino acids: CASGTGNTIYF. As DNA, the CDR3 is TGTGCCTCTGGGACGGGAAACACCATATATTTT.

CDR3: CASSLEAGVTYNEQFF. DNA of the CDR3: TGCGCCAGCAGCTTGGAAGCGGGGGTCACCTACAATGAGCAGTTCTTC. The chain has TRBV5-1 and TRBJ2-1; 8 bases align to TRBD2. Per germline, CDR1 SGHRS and CDR2 YFSETQ. The V segment lost 0 bases and the J segment 2 bases; nucleotides outside the gene matches: 4. This CDR3 region has 16 residues.

This clonotype was found a few times. The chain's CDR3 is CSVVMRATDTQYF. CDR3 nucleotides: TGCAGCGTTGTAATGAGGGCCACAGATACGCAGTATTTT. This sequence joins TRBV29-1 and TRBJ2-3; weak D call: TRBD2 (5 bases). The CDR3 runs 13 residues. Per germline, CDR1 SQVTM and CDR2 ANQGSEA. The V end lost 4 bases, the J end lost 2 bases, and 10 bases lay between the germline ends.

V usage is TRBV10-3 and J usage is TRBJ1-2; D is ambiguous. In germline, CDR1 is ENHRY, CDR2 SYGVKD. V was clipped by 0 bases and J by 1 base, with 9 bases between them. The CDR3 totals 15 residues. CDR3 DNA: TGTGCCATCAGTGAGTCCCCGGGGTATAACTATGGCTACACCTTC. Its translation: CAISESPGYNYGYTF.

CDR3 sequence: CASQTGTHYNEQYF. CDR3 sequence (DNA): TGTGCCAGTCAGACCGGGACTCACTACAATGAGCAGTACTTC. This chain links TRBV6-5 with TRBJ2-1; TRBD2 is a possible D gene (6 bases). The end of the DNA is better explained by TRBJ2-7, so the J call may be wrong. Germline V gene sequence: CDR1 MNHEY, CDR2 SVGAGI. The CDR3 contains 14 residues.

The J gene is TRBJ2-7, the V gene TRBV5-1; 7 bases are shared with TRBD1. Germline loops: CDR1 SGHRS, CDR2 YFSETQ. The CDR3 sequence is 15 residues long. With 1 base clipped from V and 2 bases from J, the junction kept 6 bases outside the gene matches. The CDR3: CASSLTTGITYEQYF. CDR3 bases: TGCGCCAGCAGCTTGACGACAGGGATAACCTACGAGCAGTACTTC.

Comment on this clonotype: Given the absence of the conserved phenylalanine or tryptophan at the CDR3 end, a read error is likely. The chain couples TRBV5-1 to TRBJ2-7, with D unclear. The germline V and J ends were trimmed by 5 bases and 5 bases, with 11 bases remaining between them. The CDR3 is 12 amino acids. Per the germline V gene, CDR1 is SGHRS and CDR2 is YFSETQ. CDR3 residues: CASRGNPHEQYI. CDR3 nucleotides: TGCGCCAGCAGAGGGAATCCCCACGAGCAGTACATC.

V and J are TRBV5-1 and TRBJ2-1, with unresolved D. Germline CDR1 reads SGHRS; CDR2 reads YFSETQ. This CDR3 spans 13 amino acids. The ends were cut back, 2 bases at V and 7 bases at J, with 10 bases in the middle. The DNA for the CDR3 is TGCGCCAGCAGCTTTAGGGTAGGGAATGAGCAGTTCTTC. This translates into CASSFRVGNEQFF.

V usage is TRBV20-1 and J usage is TRBJ2-1, with D perhaps TRBD1 or TRBD2 (6 bases each). Germline loops: CDR1 DFQATT, CDR2 SNEGSKA (reference sequence). This CDR3 spans 14 amino acids. Trimming shortened V by 7 bases and J by 2 bases, and 15 bases separated the two germline ends. The CDR3 reads CSVKGGITYNEQFF. The DNA of the CDR3 is TGCAGTGTTAAAGGGGGGATAACCTACAATGAGCAGTTCTTC.

The V gene is TRBV6-5, the J gene TRBJ1-5; TRBD1 is a possible D gene (5 bases). The CDR3 spans 15 residues. Trimming stripped 1 base from V and 1 base from J, with 8 bases between. Germline-derived CDR1 and CDR2 are MNHEY and SVGAGI. The CDR3 sequence is CASSYYGGSNQPQHF. The CDR3 DNA is TGTGCCAGCAGTTACTACGGGGGAAGCAATCAGCCCCAGCATTTT.

The DNA for the CDR3 is TGCAGCGTTTGGGACAGCTCCTACGAGCAGTACTTC. It codes for CSVWDSSYEQYF. J is TRBJ2-7 and V is TRBV29-1; 7 bases align to TRBD1. Germline assignment: CDR1 SQVTM and CDR2 ANQGSEA. The CDR3 sequence is 12 residues long. The V and J ends lost 5 bases and 0 bases, in that order; junction bases with no gene match: 1.

V usage is TRBV4-2 and J usage is TRBJ1-3; 10 bases align to TRBD1. The germline V gene encodes CDR1 LGHNA and CDR2 YNFKEQ. This CDR3 comprises 18 residues. With V trimmed by 3 bases and J by 0 bases, 8 bases remained unmatched. DNA for the CDR3: TGTGCCAGCAGCCAGGAGGGACAGGGGATCCGCTCTGGAAACACCATATATTTT. Protein: CASSQEGQGIRSGNTIYF.